The clone carrying this T cell receptor beta chain was counted a few times. The V and J ends lost 4 bases and 1 base respectively, with 7 bases between them. The germline CDR1 and CDR2 sequences are LGHDT and YNNKEL (reference sequence). The CDR3 extends over 13 amino acids. The entry originates in a study of blood T cell repertoires in COVID-19. Assay: immunoSEQ multiplex PCR; the TCRdb copy retains only in-frame clones and omits some. The repertoire has 250,000 to 300,000 clones, around 87% of them found once; the top ten carry approximately 4%. Sequences were obtained from peripheral blood. This sequence was found in a man aged 18 to 29 with active or convalescent COVID-19. The V gene is TRBV3-1 (or the pseudogene TRBV3-2), the J gene TRBJ1-1, with D maybe TRBD1 (6 bases). CDR3 sequence reads: CASSRGGNTEAFF. The CDR3 bases are TGTGCCAGCAGCCGAGGGGGGAACACTGAAGCTTTCTTT.